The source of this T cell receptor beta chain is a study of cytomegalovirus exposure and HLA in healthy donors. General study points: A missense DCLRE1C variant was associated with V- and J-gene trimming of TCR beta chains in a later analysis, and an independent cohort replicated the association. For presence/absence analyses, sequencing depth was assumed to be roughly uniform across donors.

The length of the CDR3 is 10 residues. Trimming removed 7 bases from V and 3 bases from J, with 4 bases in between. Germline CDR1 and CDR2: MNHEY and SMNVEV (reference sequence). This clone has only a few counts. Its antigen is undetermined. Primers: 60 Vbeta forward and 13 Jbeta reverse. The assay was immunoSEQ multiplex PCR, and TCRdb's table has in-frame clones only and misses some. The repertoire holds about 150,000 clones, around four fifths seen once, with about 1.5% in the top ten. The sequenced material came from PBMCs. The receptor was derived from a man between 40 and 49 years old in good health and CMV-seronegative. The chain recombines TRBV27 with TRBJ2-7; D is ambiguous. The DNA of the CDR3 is TGTGCCAGCAACTTCTACGAGCAGTACTTC. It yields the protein CASNFYEQYF.